This TCR beta chain was captured by sequencing in a study of control samples from healthy donors and cancer patients. The CDR3 consists of 13 residues. Germline V gene data show CDR1 as LNHDA and CDR2 as SQIVND (reference sequence). The V end lost 2 bases, the J end lost 6 bases, and 7 bases lay between the germline ends. Assay: immunoSEQ multiplex PCR; the TCRdb copy retains only in-frame clones and omits some. The table lists about 110,000 clones, 85% to 90% of them singletons, with 17% in the top ten. What was sequenced was blood. The receptor comes from a woman aged 50 to 60 in good health. The chain is built from TRBV19 and TRBJ2-2; D is ambiguous. The CDR3 DNA follows: TGTGCCAGTAGTATAAGTCTGTCCGGGGAGCTGTTTTTT. Translated: CASSISLSGELFF.